The 15 T cell receptor beta chains presented below share a single source sample, sequenced in a study of post-analysis software for immune sequencing data. cDNA libraries of TCR beta carried unique molecular identifiers. Each CDR3 protein is one row after TCRdb ran MiXCR on the PCR reads. The table shows 380,000 or so distinct CDR3 sequences, with about a third occurring only once. Study results and caveats: In patients, TRBV5-6, TRBV5-1 and TRBV20-1 belonged to five or six TRBV segments found more frequently than in controls.

The antigens of these receptors remain unknown. Sequences were obtained from blood. These receptors originate from a girl between 10 and 17 years old with multiple sclerosis.

The V and J genes are TRBV14 and TRBJ2-4; the D gene is possibly TRBD2 (5 bases). The CDR3 consists of 14 residues. Per the germline V gene, CDR1 is SGHDN and CDR2 is FVKESK. The V end lost 4 bases, the J end lost 8 bases, and 15 bases lay between the germline ends. CDR3 DNA sequence: TGTGCCAGCAGCCTAAACGAGGGTAGGCACATTCAGTACTTC. It encodes CASSLNEGRHIQYF.

The chain combines TRBV19 with TRBJ1-4; D possibly corresponds to TRBD1 (6 bases). The CDR3 contains 15 residues. V dropped 5 bases and J dropped 5 bases, with 15 bases sitting between them. The germline CDR1 and CDR2 sequences are LNHDA and SQIVND (reference sequence). The CDR3 coding sequence is TGTGCCAGTAGTCCGGGGACACCAATCAATGAAAAACTGTTTTTT. Translated: CASSPGTPINEKLFF.

This sequence joins TRBV6-5 and TRBJ2-7; a possible D gene is TRBD1 (5 bases). The V and J ends lost 1 base and 7 bases respectively, with 11 bases between them. The CDR3 has 13 residues. CDR1 and CDR2 (germline): MNHEY, SVGAGI. This chain's CDR3 is CASSYLPGYEQYF. The CDR3 region has the DNA TGTGCCAGCAGTTACTTGCCAGGGTATGAGCAGTACTTC.

This clonotype was detected many times. CDR3 sequence (DNA): TGTGCCAGCAGCCAGGGACAGCACTCCTACAATGAGCAGTTCTTC. This codes for CASSQGQHSYNEQFF. The chain uses TRBV12-3 or TRBV12-4 and TRBJ2-1; 7 positions match TRBD1. J gave up 0 bases and V 6 bases, and 5 bases lay outside the gene matches. The CDR3 contains 15 residues.

The CDR3 DNA follows: TGTGCCAGCAGTTTTAATCCGGGACAGGGCAACTACGAGCAGTACTTC. Its protein is CASSFNPGQGNYEQYF. J is TRBJ2-7 and V is TRBV12-3 or TRBV12-4; the match to TRBD1 covers 9 bases. This CDR3 has 16 amino acids. V shed 3 bases and J 3 bases; nucleotides not matched to a gene: 9.

The CDR3 DNA reads TGCGCCAGCAGCTCGGGACGGCAGGTCAATGAGCAGTTCTTC. As protein: CASSSGRQVNEQFF. J is TRBJ2-1 and V is TRBV5-1; possibly TRBD1 or TRBD2 for D (5 bases each). This CDR3 has 14 amino acids. The germline V gene encodes CDR1 SGHRS and CDR2 YFSETQ. V lost 3 bases and J 6 bases, leaving 13 bases between the germline ends.

This clonotype came up a few times. This chain joins TRBV6-2 or TRBV6-3 and TRBJ2-3, with D uncertain. Germline V CDR1 and CDR2: MNHEY, SVGEGT. Deletions cut 5 bases from V and 7 bases from J, with 7 bases between. The CDR3 contains 11 residues. The CDR3 sequence: CASSASYTQYF. The DNA for the CDR3 is TGTGCCAGCAGTGCCTCATATACGCAGTATTTT.

V gene TRBV10-3 combines with J gene TRBJ2-3, with D tentatively TRBD1 or TRBD2 (5 bases each). Deletions cut 2 bases from V and 5 bases from J, with 14 bases between. The CDR3 consists of 15 residues. Germline assignment: CDR1 ENHRY and CDR2 SYGVKD. The CDR3 DNA sequence: TGTGCCATCAGTGAGAGCGGACACGAAGGAGATACGCAGTATTTT. This codes for CAISESGHEGDTQYF.

This clonotype was seen more than once but under ten times. The chain couples TRBV12-3 or TRBV12-4 to TRBJ1-6, with D maybe TRBD1 (5 bases). The CDR3 contains 14 residues. Deletions cut 6 bases from V and 5 bases from J, with 11 bases between. CDR3 protein: CASSRDIHNSPLHF. Here the CDR3 DNA reads TGTGCCAGCAGCAGGGATATTCATAATTCACCCCTCCACTTT.

This clonotype has only a few counts. The gene calls are TRBV7-6 and TRBJ2-3, with 7 nucleotides matching TRBD2. Losses at the gene ends were 4 bases for V and 1 base for J; bases not matched to a gene: 5. Germline lookup yields CDR1 SGHVS and CDR2 FNYEAQ. This CDR3 has 15 amino acids. In DNA, the CDR3 is TGTGCCAGCAGCTCACTGACTAGCCGCACAGATACGCAGTATTTT. It translates to CASSSLTSRTDTQYF.

V usage is TRBV7-9 and J usage is TRBJ1-2; TRBD1 aligns across 8 bases. This CDR3 region has 14 residues. CDR1 SEHNR and CDR2 FQNEAQ come from the germline V gene (reference sequence). V trimming: 5 bases; J trimming: 4 bases; junction bases outside the gene matches: 6. The CDR3 nucleotides read TGTGCCAGCAGCCAAACACAGGGGGTCTATGGCTACACCTTC. This sequence encodes CASSQTQGVYGYTF.

This clonotype occurred a few times. The chain has TRBV20-1 and TRBJ1-6; no reliable D call. The CDR3 runs to 13 residues. The germline gives CDR1 DFQATT, CDR2 SNEGSKA (reference sequence). V lost 3 bases and J lost 10, with 13 bases in between. In DNA form, the CDR3 reads TGCAGTGCTAGTGGAGCGTTTAACTCACCCCTCCACTTT. Translating it yields CSASGAFNSPLHF.

The chain links TRBV28 to TRBJ1-4; perhaps TRBD1 as D (6 bases). The V gene lost 4 bases and the J gene lost 0 bases, with 9 bases spanning the gap. CDR3 size: 15 residues. CDR1 is MDHEN and CDR2 is SYDVKM in the germline V gene. CDR3 sequence reads: CASSWGTSTNEKLFF. CDR3 in DNA: TGTGCCAGCAGTTGGGGGACATCAACTAATGAAAAACTGTTTTTT. Combining the CDR3 with reference TRBV28 and TRBJ1-4 gives the whole variable domain DVKVTQSSRYLVKRTGEKVFLECVQDMDHENMFWYRQDPGLGLRLIYFSYDVKMKEKGDIPEGYSVSREKKERFSLILESASTNQTSMYLCASSWGTSTNEKLFFGSGTQLSVL.

V gene TRBV27 combines with J gene TRBJ2-7, with a possible D match to TRBD1 (6 bases). This CDR3 has 13 amino acids. V shed 8 bases and J shed 1 base, with 12 bases lying between them. Germline V gives CDR1 MNHEY, CDR2 SMNVEV (reference sequence). The CDR3 is CASGYRESYEQYF. CDR3 DNA: TGTGCCAGCGGATACAGGGAATCCTACGAGCAGTACTTC.

J is TRBJ2-1 and V is TRBV14; no definite D call. The germline V gene has CDR1 SGHDN and CDR2 FVKESK. Trimming removed 4 bases from V and 10 bases from J, with 14 bases in between. The CDR3 totals 13 residues. CDR3 nucleotide sequence: TGTGCCAGCAGCCCTTCGACCCGGCAGGAGCAGTTCTTC. Its protein product is CASSPSTRQEQFF. Using reference TRBV14 and TRBJ2-1 for the parts outside the CDR3, the full variable domain is EAGVTQFPSHSVIEKGQTVTLRCDPISGHDNLYWYRRVMGKEIKFLLHFVKESKQDESGMPNNRFLAERTGGTYSTLKVQPAELEDSGVYFCASSPSTRQEQFFGPGTRLTVL.